These 22 T cell receptor beta chains were all obtained from the same sample, sequenced in a study of T cells in women clearing cervical HPV infection. TCRdb's copy holds only in-frame clones and misses some; the assay was immunoSEQ multiplex PCR. In total, the table holds 40,000 or so clones. Sequencing used blood buffy coat. The receptors here all came from a woman aged 18 to 75 with a cervical HPV16 infection that either progressed to CIN3+ or cleared (not recorded which).

The covered CDR3 bases are TGTGCCAGCGGGCGGGGGCGTCCCTGGAATGAG. Amino acids: CASGRGRPWNE. The whole CDR3 region reads CASGRGRPWNEQFF. The rearrangement links TRBV2 to TRBJ2-1, with a tentative D call TRBD2 (7 bases). The sequenced fragment ends 3 residues before the CDR3 boundary, so the rest is inferred from the germline J gene. V lost 8 bases and J 7 bases, leaving 18 bases between the germline ends. Germline CDR1 reads SNHLY; CDR2 reads FYNNEI. CDR3 length: 14 amino acids.

Regarding this clone: The DNA ends 3 residues before the CDR3 does, and the rest of the CDR3 is filled in from the germline J gene. The chain recombines TRBV19 with TRBJ2-3, with D perhaps matching TRBD2 (5 bases). There are 15 residues in the CDR3. The germline V gene has CDR1 LNHDA and CDR2 SQIVND (reference sequence). The CDR3 DNA, read in part, is TGTGCCAGTAGTAAGACGGGGTCGACCCAAGAGACG. It codes for CASSKTGSTQET. The whole CDR3 sequence reads CASSKTGSTQETQYF. The whole variable domain, remainder taken from reference TRBV19 and TRBJ2-3, is DGGITQSPKYLFRKEGQNVTLSCEQNLNHDAMYWYRQDPGQGLRLIYYSQIVNDFQKGDIAEGYSVSREKKESFPLTVTSAQKNPTAFYLCASSKTGSTQETQYFGPGTRLTVL.

As to this clone: The CDR3 extends 3 residues past the end of the read, so its final part is completed from the germline J gene. This chain links TRBV7-8 with TRBJ2-2, with a possible D match to TRBD2 (6 bases). The CDR3 has 12 residues. Germline V gene data show CDR1 as SGHVS and CDR2 as FQNEAQ. Trimming pared 5 bases from V and 5 bases from J, leaving 6 bases between. CDR3 loop: CASSAGTGELFF. The CDR3 DNA, read in part, is TGTGCCAGCAGCGCGGGGACCGGGGAG.

As concerns this clone: Compared with germline, one end of the junction differs, possibly owing to a read error. The observed sequence ends 3 residues before the CDR3 terminus, with the missing tail filled in from the germline J gene. The chain couples TRBV4-2 to TRBJ1-1; 7 nucleotides line up with TRBD1. Germline CDR1 is LGHNA and CDR2 is YNFKEQ. CDR3 size: 14 residues. Partial CDR3 DNA: TGCGCCAGCAGCCAGGGGACAGAGAACACTGAA. It encodes CASSQGTENTE. The CDR3 as a whole reads CASSQGTENTEAFF.

Details on this clone: From the germline J gene comes the end of the CDR3, since the read stops 3 residues before it. The chain joins TRBV2 to TRBJ2-1; the D gene could be TRBD1 or TRBD2 (6 bases each). The CDR3 contains 15 residues. Deletions cut 6 bases from V and 2 bases from J, with 14 bases between. Germline loops: CDR1 SNHLY, CDR2 FYNNEI. The covered CDR3 bases are TGTGCCAGCAGCGCGGGACAAACTGCCTACAATGAG. The encoded protein is CASSAGQTAYNE. The CDR3 reads in full as CASSAGQTAYNEQFF.

Note on this clone: The read ends 3 residues shy of where the CDR3 ends; the end is completed using the germline J gene. The V and J genes are TRBV30 and TRBJ2-1; 7 nucleotides align to TRBD1. This CDR3 contains 18 residues. V shed 3 bases, J shed 8 bases, and the junction held 22 bases outside the gene matches. Germline CDR1 is GTSNPN and CDR2 is SVGIG (reference sequence). This chain's CDR3 is CAWRPSGAIGGGKDEQFF. The CDR3 DNA, read in part, is TGTGCCTGGAGACCATCAGGGGCCATAGGGGGCGGAAAGGATGAG.

Worth noting for this clone: The missing CDR3 end, 3 residues past where the read stops, is filled in from the germline J gene. This chain connects TRBV2 to TRBJ1-1, with D maybe TRBD1 (6 bases). This CDR3 has 18 residues. Germline-derived CDR1 and CDR2 are SNHLY and FYNNEI. Trimming removed 7 bases at V and 1 base at J, with 25 bases between. The CDR3 sequence is CASILLGGDEGTNTEAFF. CDR3 DNA, as far as it was read: TGTGCCAGCATCCTCCTAGGGGGGGACGAAGGTACGAACACTGAA. The entire variable domain, with the rest obtained from reference TRBV2 and TRBJ1-1, is as follows: EPEVTQTPSHQVTQMGQEVILRCVPISNHLYFYWYRQILGQKVEFLVSFYNNEISEKSEIFDDQFSVERPDGSNFTLKIRSTKLEDSAMYFCASILLGGDEGTNTEAFFGQGTRLTVV.

With respect to this clone: The CDR3 end is not reached by the read, which stops 3 residues before it; the germline J gene fills it in. This sequence joins TRBV5-1 and TRBJ2-2; perhaps TRBD1 as D (6 bases). The CDR3 totals 13 residues. Germline V lookup: CDR1 SGHRS, CDR2 YFSETQ. The V gene lost 7 bases and the J gene lost 6 bases, with 13 bases spanning the gap. CDR3 residues: CASARQEAGELFF. CDR3 DNA (partial): TGCGCCAGCGCCAGACAGGAGGCCGGGGAG.

With regard to this clone: Sequencing ends 3 residues short of the CDR3 end; the germline J gene provides the rest. This chain links TRBV19 with TRBJ1-1, with TRBD1 as a possible D gene (5 bases). V gave up 5 bases and J gave up 1 base, with 11 bases separating them. CDR1 and CDR2 (germline): LNHDA, SQIVND (reference sequence). This CDR3 contains 14 residues. The CDR3 bases that were read are TGTGCCAGTAGTGCCGACAGTAGGAACACTGAA. Translating it yields CASSADSRNTE. The whole CDR3 protein reads CASSADSRNTEAFF.

Concerning this clone itself: The read terminates 3 residues before the CDR3 end, so the remaining end is supplied by the germline J gene. V and J are TRBV24-1 and TRBJ2-4; D may be TRBD1 (7 bases). There are 14 residues in the CDR3. The germline V gene has CDR1 KGHDR and CDR2 SFDVKD. V lost 5 bases to trimming and J lost 7 bases, with 14 bases between them. The CDR3 loop reads CATSGRQGGNIQYF. The part of the CDR3 DNA that was read is TGTGCCACCAGTGGAAGACAGGGAGGTAACATT.

Concerning this clone: The read ends 3 residues early relative to the CDR3; the germline J gene fills the gap. V gene TRBV19 combines with J gene TRBJ1-1; TRBD1 aligns across 8 bases. J gave up 1 base and V 8 bases, and 9 bases lay outside the gene matches. The CDR3 is made up of 15 amino acids. The V gene's germline CDR1 is LNHDA and CDR2 SQIVND (reference sequence). The CDR3 DNA, read in part, is TGTGCCAGTCAAAACCCCGGGACAGGGAACACTGAA. Protein: CASQNPGTGNTE. The full CDR3 reads CASQNPGTGNTEAFF.

Comment on this clone: The missing CDR3 end, 3 residues past where the read stops, is filled in from the germline J gene. The V call is TRBV29-1, the J call TRBJ2-1; 12 nucleotides agree with TRBD2. The CDR3 extends over 16 amino acids. Germline lookup yields CDR1 SQVTM and CDR2 ANQGSEA. With V trimmed by 0 bases and J by 4 bases, 4 bases remained unmatched. The CDR3 sequence: CSVEDLGLAGYNEQFF. The CDR3 bases that were read are TGCAGCGTTGAAGATCTCGGACTAGCGGGATACAATGAG.

Comment on this clone: The sequenced fragment ends 3 residues before the CDR3 boundary, so the rest is inferred from the germline J gene. This chain links TRBV18 with TRBJ2-2; 11 nucleotides match TRBD2. Germline V lookup: CDR1 KGHSH, CDR2 LQKENI. Germline trimming cut 6 bases from V and 6 bases from J; bases unmatched to any gene: 9. The CDR3 is 16 residues long. Partial CDR3 DNA: TGTGCCAGCTCCCGTACTAGCGGGAGTGCCGCCGGGGAG. Residues: CASSRTSGSAAGE. The whole CDR3 protein is CASSRTSGSAAGELFF.

A remark on this clone: The read terminates 3 residues before the CDR3 end, so the remaining end is supplied by the germline J gene. The chain combines TRBV7-3 with TRBJ2-2, with D tentatively TRBD2 (6 bases). CDR1 is SGHTA and CDR2 is FQGTGA in the germline V gene. The CDR3 sequence is 14 residues long. V was shortened by 6 bases and J by 0 bases, with 8 bases between the two germline ends. The sequenced part of the CDR3 DNA is TGTGCCAGCAGACTAGCATCGAACACCGGGGAG. It is translated as CASRLASNTGE. The entire CDR3 sequence reads CASRLASNTGELFF.

Concerning this clone itself: Sequencing ends 3 residues short of the CDR3 end; the germline J gene provides the rest. The rearrangement joins TRBV19 to TRBJ2-5, with 14 nucleotides matching TRBD2. Trimming removed 10 bases from V and 4 bases from J; junction bases left unmatched: 5. CDR1 and CDR2 from the germline V gene are LNHDA and SQIVND (reference sequence). This CDR3 is 14 amino acids long. CDR3: CATRLAGGIETQYF. The part of the CDR3 DNA that was read is TGTGCCACCAGACTAGCGGGAGGGATAGAGACC.

Worth noting for this clone: The read stops 3 residues short of the end of the CDR3; the missing end is completed from the germline J gene. V usage is TRBV19 and J usage is TRBJ1-2; D unclear. In germline, CDR1 is LNHDA, CDR2 SQIVND (reference sequence). This CDR3 spans 13 amino acids. CDR3 protein: CASSIGTPNDYTF. The CDR3 bases that were read are TGTGCCAGTAGTATAGGCACTCCCAATGAC.

This CDR3 is CASTGIAGPLTDTQYF. The sequenced CDR3 bases are TGCGCCAGCACCGGTATAGCGGGCCCCCTCACAGATACG. V is TRBV10-1 and J is TRBJ2-3; TRBD2 matches at 7 bases. The CDR3 extends 3 residues past the end of the read, so its final part is completed from the germline J gene. The CDR3 spans 16 residues. CDR1 and CDR2 from the germline V gene are WNHNN and SYGVQD (reference sequence). The J segment lost 2 bases and the V segment lost 7 bases, leaving 12 bases of the junction unmatched.

About this clone: Read sequence stops 3 residues before the CDR3 end, and the germline J gene provides the missing end. V is TRBV12-5 and J is TRBJ2-7, with TRBD2 as a possible D gene (6 bases). This CDR3 is built from 13 residues. Germline CDR1 and CDR2: LGHNT and FRNRAP. V lost 1 base and J lost 3, with 7 bases in between. The CDR3: CASGLGTNYEQYF. The CDR3 bases that were read are TGTGCTAGTGGTTTGGGGACTAACTACGAG.

With respect to this clone: Read coverage stops 3 residues before the CDR3 terminus; the germline J gene supplies the remainder. This chain uses TRBV7-9 with TRBJ2-3; 10 positions match TRBD1. The CDR3 has 15 amino acids. Germline assignment: CDR1 SEHNR and CDR2 FQNEAQ (reference sequence). CDR3 bases read: TGTGCCAGCAGCTTGATGGGACAGGGGAGAGAGACG. Translating gives CASSLMGQGRET. The entire CDR3 sequence reads CASSLMGQGRETQYF.

Comment on this clone: The read gets to within 3 residues of the CDR3 end, and the germline J gene fills in the rest. The rearrangement uses TRBV18 and TRBJ2-1; the D call may be TRBD1 or TRBD2 (5 bases each). CDR1 and CDR2 (germline): KGHSH, LQKENI. Deletions cut 6 bases from V and 1 base from J, with 13 bases between. The CDR3 sequence is 15 residues long. The CDR3: CASSPREKSYNEQFF. The sequenced CDR3 bases are TGTGCCAGCTCCCCCAGGGAGAAATCCTACAATGAG.

Notes on this clone: The read terminates 3 residues ahead of where the CDR3 ends, so the germline J gene completes it. J is TRBJ2-4 and V is TRBV7-9; perhaps TRBD2 as D (6 bases). Germline-derived CDR1 and CDR2 are SEHNR and FQNEAQ (reference sequence). CDR3 size: 13 residues. The sequenced CDR3 bases are TGTGCCAGCAGCTTTGGGGGGAGTTATGGT. This sequence encodes CASSFGGSYG. The whole CDR3 protein is CASSFGGSYGQYF.

Worth noting for this clone: The read falls 3 residues short of the CDR3 end, and the missing part is taken from the germline J gene. The chain is built from TRBV5-1 and TRBJ2-1; possibly TRBD2 for D (5 bases). This CDR3 has 15 amino acids. With 4 bases removed from V and 2 bases from J, the gap between germline ends came to 13 bases. CDR1 is SGHRS and CDR2 is YFSETQ in the germline V gene. CDR3 in amino acids: CASSPLDSAYNEQFF. CDR3 bases read: TGCGCCAGCAGCCCTCTGGACTCCGCCTACAATGAG.